This TCR beta chain is drawn from a study of T cells in Graves' hyperthyroidism and ophthalmopathy. Study information: Peripheral blood was taken when the disease was first diagnosed, before any treatment began.

This clonotype was seen ten or more times. What it binds is unknown. Researchers took RNA transcripts and amplified the TCR beta CDR3 regions from them. Initially, a first-round RT-PCR of the TCR CDR3 employed the HTBI primer set. A single record per CDR3 protein comes from TCRdb applying MiXCR to the multiplex PCR reads. The sample lists some 340,000 distinct CDR3 sequences; around 15% were seen once. Together with thyroid ultrasound, orbital computed tomography, serum thyroxine and TRAb, clinical symptoms were used for diagnoses. The PBMCs studied were ones that came from 10 ml fresh peripheral blood. Germline V gives CDR1 MDHEN, CDR2 SYDVKM. CDR3 length: 15 amino acids. The V end was cut by 4 bases, the J end by 1 base, with 14 bases between. Study-level points and caveats: Most thyroid clonotypes expanded above 0.001 were also detected in blood.

The chain is built from TRBV28 and TRBJ2-7; D not resolved. The receptor's source is a woman aged 40 to 50 with Graves' ophthalmopathy. The sample was blood. CDR3 region: CASSSSGPKSYEQYF. The CDR3, as DNA: TGTGCCAGCAGTTCCTCCGGGCCGAAATCCTACGAGCAGTACTTC.